Included here is one TCR beta chain sequence, with context. Method: immunoSEQ multiplex PCR; TCRdb's copy keeps in-frame clones and lacks some. The sample holds about 6,700 clones, 88% seen once. These data come from a study of blood T cell repertoires in COVID-19. Study in general: Sample material is recorded as cDNA or gDNA derived from T cells, B-cell-depleted T cells, or PBMCs.

The CDR3 is made up of 14 amino acids. Germline CDR1 and CDR2: SGHRS and YFSETQ. Trimming took 0 bases from V and 2 from J; bases not matched to a gene: 1. Sequences were obtained from peripheral blood. J is TRBJ2-5 and V is TRBV5-1, with 7 bases that match TRBD2. This receptor was identified in a human donor in a cohort sampled during active COVID-19. CDR3 coding DNA: TGCGCCAGCAGCTTGGCCGGGGGGCAAGAGACCCAGTACTTC. Translated, it gives CASSLAGGQETQYF.